This passage covers 20 T cell receptor beta chains from one sample sequenced in a study of T cell responses to AZD1222 COVID-19 vaccine. TCRdb's copy holds only in-frame clones and misses some; the assay was immunoSEQ multiplex PCR. The sample has approximately 150,000 clones; 90% are singletons. The sequencing here drew on peripheral blood, taken on day 0 of AZD1222 vaccination. All receptors derive from an adult in good health.

V usage is TRBV19 and J usage is TRBJ2-3; TRBD2 aligns across 7 bases. The germline CDR1 and CDR2 sequences are LNHDA and SQIVND (reference sequence). This CDR3 is 14 amino acids long. V dropped 10 bases and J dropped 1; count of bases not matched to a gene: 8. The CDR3 DNA is TGTGCCACCGGGGGGTCCCGGGGCACAGATACGCAGTATTTT. As protein: CATGGSRGTDTQYF.

The genes are TRBV4-2 and TRBJ1-2; D unresolved. The ends were cut back, 0 bases at V and 1 base at J, with 15 bases in the middle. This CDR3 is built from 17 residues. From germline, CDR1 is LGHNA and CDR2 YNFKEQ. The CDR3 DNA follows: TGTGCCAGCAGCCAAGATTTGGCCAGAATCGATAACTATGGCTACACCTTC. Protein sequence: CASSQDLARIDNYGYTF.

The gene calls are TRBV10-3 and TRBJ2-7; tentative D call: TRBD1 (6 bases). V shed 6 bases and J shed 2 bases, with 11 bases lying between them. The V gene's germline CDR1 is ENHRY and CDR2 SYGVKD. CDR3 length equals 13 residues. The CDR3 DNA is TGTGCCATCAGCCAGGGGAGACCCTACGAGCAGTACTTC. Its translation: CAISQGRPYEQYF.

The chain couples TRBV4-1 to TRBJ1-4; D is uncertain. The CDR3 runs 20 residues. Germline lookup yields CDR1 MGHRA and CDR2 YSYEKL. Trimming left V 0 bases short and J 8 bases short, with 28 bases between. The CDR3 protein is CASSQEVNTGSIRANEKLFF. CDR3 bases: TGCGCCAGCAGCCAAGAGGTGAATACCGGGTCCATAAGAGCAAACGAAAAACTGTTTTTT.

This chain links TRBV5-4 with TRBJ1-2; D gene uncertain. Germline V gives CDR1 SGHNT, CDR2 YYREEE (reference sequence). The V and J ends lost 3 bases and 4 bases respectively, with 7 bases between them. The CDR3 is 12 residues long. Here the CDR3 DNA reads TGTGCCAGCAGCTCAGAGTTCTATGGCTACACCTTC. Translation: CASSSEFYGYTF.

The chain joins TRBV18 to TRBJ1-1, with D perhaps TRBD1 (5 bases). In germline, CDR1 is KGHSH, CDR2 LQKENI. Trimming took 1 base from V and 8 from J, leaving 14 bases between them. This CDR3 has 14 amino acids. The CDR3 protein is CASSPRSVRGEAFF. CDR3 nucleotides: TGTGCCAGCTCACCACGCTCGGTCCGGGGGGAAGCTTTCTTT.

The rearrangement uses TRBV4-2 and TRBJ2-2; D is undetermined. Germline loops: CDR1 LGHNA, CDR2 YNFKEQ. The CDR3 is 15 amino acids. Trimming removed 0 bases at V and 1 base at J, with 6 bases between. The DNA of the CDR3 is TGTGCCAGCAGCCAAGAAAGACAGAACACCGGGGAGCTGTTTTTT. Translating gives CASSQERQNTGELFF.

The genes are TRBV19 and TRBJ1-4; 9 bases match TRBD1. V lost 10 bases, J lost 1 base, and 4 bases stayed unmatched. CDR1 and CDR2 from the germline V gene are LNHDA and SQIVND (reference sequence). CDR3 length: 14 amino acids. The CDR3 bases are TGTGCCACTAGACAGGGGGGAACTAATGAAAAACTGTTTTTT. This translates into CATRQGGTNEKLFF.

As DNA, the CDR3 is TGTGCCAGCTCGCCCTTAAACACAGGATCCAACACTGAAGCTTTCTTT. Translation: CASSPLNTGSNTEAFF. The V call is TRBV18, the J call TRBJ1-1, with D possibly TRBD1 on 5 matching bases. Germline V gene data show CDR1 as KGHSH and CDR2 as LQKENI. The V end was cut by 6 bases, the J end by 2 bases, with 19 bases between. There are 16 residues in the CDR3.

The chain links TRBV6-5 to TRBJ1-2; D ambiguous. The germline V gene encodes CDR1 MNHEY and CDR2 SVGAGI. The CDR3 contains 13 residues. V was clipped by 3 bases and J by 7 bases, with 12 bases between them. The CDR3 sequence: CASSYREDGGYTF. The CDR3 region has the DNA TGTGCCAGCAGTTATAGGGAGGACGGTGGCTACACCTTC.

The chain carries TRBV7-8 and TRBJ1-1; TRBD1 is a possible D gene (5 bases). The V and J ends lost 1 base and 4 bases respectively, with 16 bases between them. The germline V gene has CDR1 SGHVS and CDR2 FQNEAQ. The CDR3 runs to 16 residues. The CDR3 nucleotides read TGTGCCAGCAGCTTAGATGCGTATGGTGGGGGCACTGAAGCTTTCTTT. This translates into CASSLDAYGGGTEAFF.

The chain joins TRBV2 to TRBJ2-1; tentative D call: TRBD1 (7 bases). Trimming removed 0 bases from V and 1 base from J, with 13 bases in between. The CDR3 is made up of 17 amino acids. CDR1 and CDR2 from the germline V gene are SNHLY and FYNNEI. The CDR3 sequence is CASSEAPGGPSYNEQFF. As DNA, the CDR3 is TGTGCCAGCAGTGAAGCCCCAGGGGGGCCTTCCTACAATGAGCAGTTCTTC.

This clone appeared a single time. V usage is TRBV11-2 and J usage is TRBJ2-7, with D possibly being TRBD1 or TRBD2 (5 bases each). Per the germline V gene, CDR1 is SGHAT and CDR2 is FQNNGV. V was pared by 2 bases and J by 9 bases, with 20 bases between. CDR3 length: 15 amino acids. The CDR3 is CASSLMDLGEMGQYF. Written as DNA, the CDR3 is TGTGCCAGCAGCTTAATGGACCTGGGGGAAATGGGGCAGTACTTC.

On this clone: In the same sample, other DNA sequences code for this CDR3. The rearrangement uses TRBV7-3 and TRBJ2-7; 10 bases align to TRBD1. Germline V gene sequence: CDR1 SGHTA, CDR2 FQGTGA. V lost 5 bases and J lost 3; bases outside the gene matches: 4. The CDR3 is 14 residues long. The CDR3 loop is CASSPGTGDYEQYF. DNA of the CDR3: TGTGCCAGCAGCCCCGGGACAGGGGACTACGAGCAGTACTTC.

The chain recombines TRBV4-3 with TRBJ2-7; D remains ambiguous. Trimming shortened V by 0 bases and J by 5 bases, and 8 bases separated the two germline ends. The germline V gene encodes CDR1 LGHNA and CDR2 YSLEER. The CDR3 consists of 13 residues. CDR3 protein: CASSQDGPDEQYF. The CDR3 DNA follows: TGCGCCAGCAGCCAAGACGGCCCCGACGAGCAGTACTTC.

This chain joins TRBV4-2 and TRBJ2-1; D remains ambiguous. This CDR3 region has 15 residues. CDR1 and CDR2 (germline): LGHNA, YNFKEQ. V lost 1 base and J 0 bases, leaving 7 bases between the germline ends. The CDR3 sequence: CASSQVRTSYNEQFF. The CDR3 coding sequence is TGTGCCAGCAGCCAAGTTCGCACCTCCTACAATGAGCAGTTCTTC.

This clone was seen a single time. This chain joins TRBV5-1 and TRBJ2-1; no reliable D call. In germline, CDR1 is SGHRS, CDR2 YFSETQ. V lost 3 bases, J lost 2 bases, and 9 bases lay in between. This CDR3 comprises 14 residues. CDR3: CASSSRWTYNEQFF. CDR3 DNA sequence: TGCGCCAGCAGCTCCCGGTGGACCTACAATGAGCAGTTCTTC. Supplemented by reference TRBV5-1 and TRBJ2-1, the full variable domain reads KAGVTQTPRYLIKTRGQQVTLSCSPISGHRSVSWYQQTPGQGLQFLFEYFSETQRNKGNFPGRFSGRQFSNSRSEMNVSTLELGDSALYLCASSSRWTYNEQFFGPGTRLTVL.

The chain has TRBV25-1 and TRBJ2-5; D is ambiguous. The germline gives CDR1 MGHDK, CDR2 SYGVNS. CDR3 size: 14 residues. V dropped 3 bases and J dropped 3 bases, with 11 bases sitting between them. CDR3 in amino acids: CASSEAGGEETQYF. The CDR3 DNA sequence: TGTGCCAGCAGTGAGGCAGGTGGAGAAGAGACCCAGTACTTC.

The chain couples TRBV6-4 to TRBJ1-1; unclear D gene. Trimming cost V 3 bases and J 1 base, with 9 bases left between them. Germline-derived CDR1 and CDR2 are MRHNA and SNTAGT. This CDR3 has 14 residues. The CDR3 region is CASSERPSNTEAFF. For the CDR3, the DNA is TGTGCCAGCAGTGAGAGGCCCTCGAACACTGAAGCTTTCTTT.

The chain joins TRBV3-1 (or the pseudogene TRBV3-2) to TRBJ2-5; 8 positions match TRBD2. CDR3 size: 16 residues. V trimming: 4 bases; J trimming: 2 bases; junction bases outside the gene matches: 9. The germline V gene has CDR1 LGHDT and CDR2 YNNKEL (reference sequence). The CDR3 region is CASSPRAGERQETQYF. CDR3 DNA: TGTGCCAGCAGCCCCCGAGCGGGGGAGAGGCAAGAGACCCAGTACTTC.